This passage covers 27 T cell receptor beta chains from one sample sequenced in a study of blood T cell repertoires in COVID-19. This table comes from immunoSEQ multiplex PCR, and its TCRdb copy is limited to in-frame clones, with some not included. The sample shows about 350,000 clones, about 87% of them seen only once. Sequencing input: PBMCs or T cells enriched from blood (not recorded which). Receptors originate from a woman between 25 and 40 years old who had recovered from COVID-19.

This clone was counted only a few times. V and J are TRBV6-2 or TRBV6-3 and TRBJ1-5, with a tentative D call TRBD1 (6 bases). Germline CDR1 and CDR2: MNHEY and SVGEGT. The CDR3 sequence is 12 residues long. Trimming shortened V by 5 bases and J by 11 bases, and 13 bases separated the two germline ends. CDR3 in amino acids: CASSLGGSTQHF. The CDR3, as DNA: TGTGCCAGCAGTCTAGGGGGATCAACCCAGCATTTT.

CDR3 nucleotides: TGTGCCAGCACCCCATCGGTCGGGAGGGTGCAGCCCCAGCATTTT. Translation gives CASTPSVGRVQPQHF. The J gene is TRBJ1-5, the V gene TRBV6-5; D unresolved. The ends were cut back, 7 bases at V and 7 bases at J, with 20 bases in the middle. CDR3 length equals 15 residues. Per the germline V gene, CDR1 is MNHEY and CDR2 is SVGAGI.

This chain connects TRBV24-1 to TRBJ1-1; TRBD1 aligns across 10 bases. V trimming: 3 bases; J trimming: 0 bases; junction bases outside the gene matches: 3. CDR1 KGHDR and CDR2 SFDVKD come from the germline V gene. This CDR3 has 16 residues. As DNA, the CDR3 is TGTGCCACCAGTGATGGGGGACAGGGGCTGAACACTGAAGCTTTCTTT. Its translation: CATSDGGQGLNTEAFF.

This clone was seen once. The CDR3 here is CATRGVGDEQYF. Here the CDR3 DNA reads TGTGCCACTCGGGGGGTGGGCGACGAGCAGTACTTC. This chain uses TRBV2 with TRBJ2-7; the match to TRBD2 covers 7 bases. Per the germline V gene, CDR1 is SNHLY and CDR2 is FYNNEI. The ends lost 10 bases at V and 5 bases at J; junction bases unmatched: 8. The CDR3 runs to 12 residues.

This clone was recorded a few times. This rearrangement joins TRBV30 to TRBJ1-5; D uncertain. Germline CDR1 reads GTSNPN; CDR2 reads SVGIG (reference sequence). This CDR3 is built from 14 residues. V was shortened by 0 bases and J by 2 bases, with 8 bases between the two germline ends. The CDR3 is CAWSVLNGNQPQHF. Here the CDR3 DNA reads TGTGCCTGGAGTGTACTGAATGGCAATCAGCCCCAGCATTTT. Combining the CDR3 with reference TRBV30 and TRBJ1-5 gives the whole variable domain SQTIHQWPATLVQPVGSPLSLECTVEGTSNPNLYWYRQAAGRGLQLLFYSVGIGQISSEVPQNLSASRPQDRQFILSSKKLLLSDSGFYLCAWSVLNGNQPQHFGDGTRLSIL.

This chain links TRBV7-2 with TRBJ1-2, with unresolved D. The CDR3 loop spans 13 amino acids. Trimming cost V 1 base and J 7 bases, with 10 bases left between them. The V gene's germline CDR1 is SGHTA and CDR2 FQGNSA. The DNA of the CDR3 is TGTGCCAGCAGCTTAGAGACTACGGTTGGCTACACCTTC. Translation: CASSLETTVGYTF.

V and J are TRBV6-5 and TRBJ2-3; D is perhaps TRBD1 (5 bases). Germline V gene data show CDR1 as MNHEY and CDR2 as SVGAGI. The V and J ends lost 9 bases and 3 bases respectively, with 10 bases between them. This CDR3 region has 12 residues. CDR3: CASRKGTDTQYF. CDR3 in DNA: TGTGCCAGTAGGAAGGGGACAGATACGCAGTATTTT.

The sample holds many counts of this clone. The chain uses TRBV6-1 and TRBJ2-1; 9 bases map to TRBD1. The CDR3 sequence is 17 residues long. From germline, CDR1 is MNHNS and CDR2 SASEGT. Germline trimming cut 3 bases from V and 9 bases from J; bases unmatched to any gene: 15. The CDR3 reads CASSDLPSGTGIVEQFF. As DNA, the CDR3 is TGTGCCAGCAGTGACTTACCCTCAGGGACAGGGATTGTTGAGCAGTTCTTC.

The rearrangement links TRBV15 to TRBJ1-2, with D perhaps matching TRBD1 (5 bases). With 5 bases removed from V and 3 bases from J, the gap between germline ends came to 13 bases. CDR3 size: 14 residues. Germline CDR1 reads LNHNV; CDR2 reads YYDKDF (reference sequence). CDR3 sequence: CATSGGGFDYGYTF. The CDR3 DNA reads TGTGCCACCAGCGGGGGAGGGTTCGACTATGGCTACACCTTC.

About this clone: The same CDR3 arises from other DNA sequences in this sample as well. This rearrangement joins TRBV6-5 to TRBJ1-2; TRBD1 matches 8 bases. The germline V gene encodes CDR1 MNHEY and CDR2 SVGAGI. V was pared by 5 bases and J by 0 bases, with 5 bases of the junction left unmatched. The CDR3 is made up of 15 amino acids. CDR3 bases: TGTGCCAGCAGTAGGGGGACAGGATCTAACTATGGCTACACCTTC. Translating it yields CASSRGTGSNYGYTF.

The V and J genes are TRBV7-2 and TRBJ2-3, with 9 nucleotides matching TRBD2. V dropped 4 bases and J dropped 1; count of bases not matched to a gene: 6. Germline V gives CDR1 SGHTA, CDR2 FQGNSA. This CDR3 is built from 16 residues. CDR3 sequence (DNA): TGTGCCAGCAGCTCCGAGCGGGGGGCCGGCACAGATACGCAGTATTTT. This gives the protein CASSSERGAGTDTQYF. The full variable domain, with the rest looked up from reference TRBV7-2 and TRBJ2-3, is GAGVSQSPSNKVTEKGKDVELRCDPISGHTALYWYRQSLGQGLEFLIYFQGNSAPDKSGLPSDRFSAERTGGSVSTLTIQRTQQEDSAVYLCASSSERGAGTDTQYFGPGTRLTVL.

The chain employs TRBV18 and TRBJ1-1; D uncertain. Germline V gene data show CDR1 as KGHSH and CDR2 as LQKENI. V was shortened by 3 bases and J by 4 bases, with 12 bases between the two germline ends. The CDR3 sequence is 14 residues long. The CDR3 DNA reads TGTGCCAGCTCACCGCCAGGTAGACGCACTGAAGCTTTCTTT. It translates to CASSPPGRRTEAFF. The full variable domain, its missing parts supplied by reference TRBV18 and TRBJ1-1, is NAGVMQNPRHLVRRRGQEARLRCSPMKGHSHVYWYRQLPEEGLKFMVYLQKENIIDESGMPKERFSAEFPKEGPSILRIQQVVRGDSAAYFCASSPPGRRTEAFFGQGTRLTVV.

The CDR3 bases are TGCGCCAGCAGCCAGGGTGTTTCGACGGAGACCTACTACGAGCAGTACTTC. This sequence encodes CASSQGVSTETYYEQYF. V gene TRBV4-3 combines with J gene TRBJ2-7; unclear D gene. V lost 3 bases and J 3 bases, leaving 21 bases between the germline ends. The CDR3 covers 17 residues. Germline V lookup: CDR1 LGHNA, CDR2 YSLEER.

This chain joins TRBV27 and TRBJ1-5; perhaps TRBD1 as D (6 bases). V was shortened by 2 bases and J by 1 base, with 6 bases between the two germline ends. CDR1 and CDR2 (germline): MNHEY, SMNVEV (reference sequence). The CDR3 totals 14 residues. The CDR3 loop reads CASSLGQSNQPQHF. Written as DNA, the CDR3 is TGTGCCAGCAGTTTAGGACAGAGCAATCAGCCCCAGCATTTT.

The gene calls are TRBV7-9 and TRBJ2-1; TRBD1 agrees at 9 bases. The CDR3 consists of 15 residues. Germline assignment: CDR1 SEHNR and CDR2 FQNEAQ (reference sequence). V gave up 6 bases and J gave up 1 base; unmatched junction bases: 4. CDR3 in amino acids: CASRRTGESYNEQFF. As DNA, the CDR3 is TGTGCCAGCAGGAGGACAGGGGAGTCCTACAATGAGCAGTTCTTC.

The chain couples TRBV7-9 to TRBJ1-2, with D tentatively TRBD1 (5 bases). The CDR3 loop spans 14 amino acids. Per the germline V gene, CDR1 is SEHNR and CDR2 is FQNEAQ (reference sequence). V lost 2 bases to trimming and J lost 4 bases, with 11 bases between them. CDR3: CASSLIQGSYGYTF. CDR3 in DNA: TGTGCCAGCAGCTTAATTCAGGGCTCCTATGGCTACACCTTC. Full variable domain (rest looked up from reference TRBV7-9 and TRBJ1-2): DTGVSQNPRHKITKRGQNVTFRCDPISEHNRLYWYRQTLGQGPEFLTYFQNEAQLEKSRLLSDRFSAERPKGSFSTLEIQRTEQGDSAMYLCASSLIQGSYGYTFGSGTRLTVV.

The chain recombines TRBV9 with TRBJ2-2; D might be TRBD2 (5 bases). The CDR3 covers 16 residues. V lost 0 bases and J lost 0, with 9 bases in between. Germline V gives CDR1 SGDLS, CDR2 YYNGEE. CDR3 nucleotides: TGTGCCAGCAGCGTAGTCGGAGCGGCGAACACCGGGGAGCTGTTTTTT. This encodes CASSVVGAANTGELFF.

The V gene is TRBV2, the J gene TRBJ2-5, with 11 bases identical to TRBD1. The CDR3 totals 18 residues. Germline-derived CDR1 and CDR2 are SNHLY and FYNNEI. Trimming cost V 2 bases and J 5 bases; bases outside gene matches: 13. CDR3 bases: TGTGCCAGCAGTGAAAGGGTTAGGACAGGGGGCGAGGGGGAGACCCAGTACTTC. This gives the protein CASSERVRTGGEGETQYF. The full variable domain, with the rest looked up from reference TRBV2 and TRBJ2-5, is EPEVTQTPSHQVTQMGQEVILRCVPISNHLYFYWYRQILGQKVEFLVSFYNNEISEKSEIFDDQFSVERPDGSNFTLKIRSTKLEDSAMYFCASSERVRTGGEGETQYFGPGTRLLVL.

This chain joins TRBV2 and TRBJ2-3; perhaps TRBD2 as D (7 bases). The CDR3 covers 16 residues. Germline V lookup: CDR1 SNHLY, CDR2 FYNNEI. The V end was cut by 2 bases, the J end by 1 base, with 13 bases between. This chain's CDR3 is CASSEQGGGGTDTQYF. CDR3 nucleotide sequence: TGTGCCAGCAGTGAACAGGGAGGGGGAGGCACAGATACGCAGTATTTT.

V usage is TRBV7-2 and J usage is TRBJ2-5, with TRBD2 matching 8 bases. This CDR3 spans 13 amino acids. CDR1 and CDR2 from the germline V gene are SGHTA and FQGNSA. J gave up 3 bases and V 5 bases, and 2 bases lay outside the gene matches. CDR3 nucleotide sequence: TGTGCCAGCAGCACACTAGCGGAAGAGACCCAGTACTTC. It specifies CASSTLAEETQYF.

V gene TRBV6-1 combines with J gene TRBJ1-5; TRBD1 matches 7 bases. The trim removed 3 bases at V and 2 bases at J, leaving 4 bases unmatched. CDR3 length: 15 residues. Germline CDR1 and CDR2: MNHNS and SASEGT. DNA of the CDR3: TGTGCCAGCAGTGAGACAGGGATGGGCAATCAGCCCCAGCATTTT. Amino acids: CASSETGMGNQPQHF.

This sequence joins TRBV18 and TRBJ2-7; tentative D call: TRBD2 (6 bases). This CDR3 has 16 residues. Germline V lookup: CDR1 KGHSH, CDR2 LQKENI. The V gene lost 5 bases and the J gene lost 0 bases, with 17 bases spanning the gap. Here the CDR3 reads CASSGFRPGSSYEQYF. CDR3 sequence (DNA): TGTGCCAGCTCAGGATTCCGCCCCGGGAGCTCCTACGAGCAGTACTTC. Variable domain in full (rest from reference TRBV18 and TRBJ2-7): NAGVMQNPRHLVRRRGQEARLRCSPMKGHSHVYWYRQLPEEGLKFMVYLQKENIIDESGMPKERFSAEFPKEGPSILRIQQVVRGDSAAYFCASSGFRPGSSYEQYFGPGTRLTVT.

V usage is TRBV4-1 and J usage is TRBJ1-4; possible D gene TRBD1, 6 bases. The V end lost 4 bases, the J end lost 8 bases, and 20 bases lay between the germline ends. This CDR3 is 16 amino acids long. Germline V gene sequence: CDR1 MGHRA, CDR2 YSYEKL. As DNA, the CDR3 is TGCGCCAGCAGCCCGTATAGTGCCAGGGGAAGCGAAAAACTGTTTTTT. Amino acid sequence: CASSPYSARGSEKLFF.

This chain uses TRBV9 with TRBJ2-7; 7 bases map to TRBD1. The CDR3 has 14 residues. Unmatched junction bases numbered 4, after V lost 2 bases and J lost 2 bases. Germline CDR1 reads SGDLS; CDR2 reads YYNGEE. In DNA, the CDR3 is TGTGCCAGCAGCGTTGACAGGGAACCCTACGAGCAGTACTTC. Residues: CASSVDREPYEQYF.

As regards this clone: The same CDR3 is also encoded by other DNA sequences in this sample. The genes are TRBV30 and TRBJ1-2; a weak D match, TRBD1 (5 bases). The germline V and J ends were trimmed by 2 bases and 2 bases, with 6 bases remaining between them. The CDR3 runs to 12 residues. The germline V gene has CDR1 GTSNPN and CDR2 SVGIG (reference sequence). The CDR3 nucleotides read TGTGCCTGGAGTACAGGAAACTATGGCTACACCTTC. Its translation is CAWSTGNYGYTF.

The CDR3 nucleotides read TGTGCCAGCAGCCAGTGCCCAAAGACAGGAAATTCACCCCTCCACTTT. The encoded protein is CASSQCPKTGNSPLHF. The chain recombines TRBV21-1 with TRBJ1-6; the D call of TRBD1 is as the table states it, not checked on the DNA. TRBV21-1 corresponds to a pseudogene. The CDR3 has 16 residues.

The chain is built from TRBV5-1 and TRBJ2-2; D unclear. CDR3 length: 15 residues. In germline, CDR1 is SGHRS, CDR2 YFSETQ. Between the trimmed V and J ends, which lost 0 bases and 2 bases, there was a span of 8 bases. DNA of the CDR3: TGCGCCAGCAGCTTGGCACAGCCTAACACCGGGGAGCTGTTTTTT. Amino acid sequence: CASSLAQPNTGELFF.